The TCR beta chain described here comes from a study of CD8+ T cells in alopecia areata. Researchers gathered lesional scalp punch biopsies and peripheral blood from patients with alopecia areata. Between the trimmed V and J ends, which lost 3 bases and 4 bases, there was a span of 11 bases. CDR1 SGHVS and CDR2 FNYEAQ come from the germline V gene. The CDR3 covers 14 residues. Regarding the study as a whole: Normal scalp had lower clonality than lesional scalp, with alopecia totalis/universalis lesions showing this most strongly.

Once RNA had been extracted, it was reverse transcribed into cDNA to act as the sequencing template. TCRdb's table, derived via immunoSEQ multiplex PCR, lists solely in-frame clones and lacks some. The table lists under 70,000 clones, about 96% of them singletons. In the case of this clone: What it binds is unknown.

The sequenced sample was CD8+ T cells sorted from blood, obtained at week 0. The V call is TRBV7-6, the J call TRBJ2-3; the D is unclear. The sequence derives from a human donor with alopecia areata. The DNA for the CDR3 is TGTGCCAGCAGCTTTGGTGGAATCGCAGATACGCAGTATTTT. Its protein product is CASSFGGIADTQYF. The whole variable domain, filled in from reference TRBV7-6 and TRBJ2-3, reads GAGVSQSPRYKVTKRGQDVALRCDPISGHVSLYWYRQALGQGPEFLTYFNYEAQQDKSGLPNDRFSAERPEGSISTLTIQRTEQRDSAMYRCASSFGGIADTQYFGPGTRLTVL.